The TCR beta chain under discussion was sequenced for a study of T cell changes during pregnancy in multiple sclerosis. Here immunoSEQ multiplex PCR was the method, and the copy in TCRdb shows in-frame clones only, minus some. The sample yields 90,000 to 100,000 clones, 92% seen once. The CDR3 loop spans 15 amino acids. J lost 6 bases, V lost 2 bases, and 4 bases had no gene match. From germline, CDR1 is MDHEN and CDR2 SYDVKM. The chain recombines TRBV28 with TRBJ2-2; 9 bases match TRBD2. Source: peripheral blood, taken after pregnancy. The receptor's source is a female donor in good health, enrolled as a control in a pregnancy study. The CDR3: CASSLQTSGAGELFF. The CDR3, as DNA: TGTGCCAGCAGTTTACAGACTAGCGGCGCCGGGGAGCTGTTTTTT.